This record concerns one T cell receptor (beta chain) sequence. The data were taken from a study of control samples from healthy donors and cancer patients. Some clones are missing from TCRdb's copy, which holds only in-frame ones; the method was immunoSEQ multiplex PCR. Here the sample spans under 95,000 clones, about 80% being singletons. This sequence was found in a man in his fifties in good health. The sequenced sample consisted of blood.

CDR3 region: CASSQGPGTGRYEQYF. CDR3 coding DNA: TGTGCCAGCAGCCAAGGCCCCGGGACAGGACGGTACGAGCAGTACTTC. The chain couples TRBV14 to TRBJ2-7; TRBD1 matches at 8 bases. This CDR3 contains 16 residues. Per germline, CDR1 SGHDN and CDR2 FVKESK. V lost 1 base and J lost 4; bases outside the gene matches: 9.